One sample yielded the 17 T cell receptor beta chains listed below, sequenced in a study of T cells in Graves' hyperthyroidism and ophthalmopathy. Amplification targeted TCR beta CDR3 regions from RNA transcripts. The TCR CDR3 was amplified in a first-round RT-PCR using the HTBI primer set. One entry per CDR3 protein, called by TCRdb with MiXCR from the multiplex PCR reads. Of roughly 500,000 distinct CDR3 sequences listed, about 46% are singletons. Sequenced: peripheral blood or thyroid tissue (not recorded which). The receptors shown here come from an adult woman with Graves' disease, either hyperthyroidism or ophthalmopathy (not recorded which).

V and J are TRBV2 and TRBJ1-5, with 7 bases fitting TRBD1. The CDR3 runs 15 residues. CDR1 and CDR2 from the germline V gene are SNHLY and FYNNEI. Trimming at V came to 8 bases and at J to 1 base, leaving 8 bases not matched to a gene. Written as DNA, the CDR3 is TGTGCCAGCGAAAAGGGGGCAGGGAGCAATCAGCCCCAGCATTTT. Protein product: CASEKGAGSNQPQHF.

The J gene is TRBJ2-7, the V gene TRBV30; D is tentatively TRBD1 or TRBD2 (5 bases each). V gave up 3 bases and J gave up 7 bases, with 13 bases separating them. The CDR3 covers 12 residues. Germline loops: CDR1 GTSNPN, CDR2 SVGIG (reference sequence). The DNA of the CDR3 is TGTGCCTGGAGCGGGACCTACAGGGAGCAGTACTTC. This translates into CAWSGTYREQYF.

The genes are TRBV5-1 and TRBJ2-2; TRBD1 matches 7 bases. J was trimmed by 2 bases and V by 4 bases; bases with no gene match: 8. The CDR3 sequence is 16 residues long. In germline, CDR1 is SGHRS, CDR2 YFSETQ. The CDR3, as DNA: TGCGCCAGCAGCGTCCCCGGGACAGCAAACACCGGGGAGCTGTTTTTT. As protein: CASSVPGTANTGELFF. The variable domain in full, with the rest retrieved from reference TRBV5-1 and TRBJ2-2, is KAGVTQTPRYLIKTRGQQVTLSCSPISGHRSVSWYQQTPGQGLQFLFEYFSETQRNKGNFPGRFSGRQFSNSRSEMNVSTLELGDSALYLCASSVPGTANTGELFFGEGSRLTVL.

The chain has TRBV10-3 and TRBJ2-7; TRBD1 matches 9 bases. Germline V gene sequence: CDR1 ENHRY, CDR2 SYGVKD. This CDR3 is 15 amino acids long. Trimming cost V 3 bases and J 3 bases; bases outside gene matches: 6. The CDR3 is CAISDPGTGSYEQYF. For the CDR3, the DNA is TGTGCCATCAGTGATCCCGGGACAGGGAGCTACGAGCAGTACTTC.

The chain has TRBV7-2 and TRBJ1-4; D gene unclear. Trimming shortened V by 0 bases and J by 5 bases, and 10 bases separated the two germline ends. Looked up from germline, CDR1 is SGHTA and CDR2 is FQGNSA. This CDR3 contains 15 residues. CDR3 DNA sequence: TGTGCCAGCAGCTTAGCTGGTCGGACGAATGAAAAACTGTTTTTT. Translation gives CASSLAGRTNEKLFF.

This clonotype was counted many times. The chain combines TRBV11-2 with TRBJ1-1; 7 bases map to TRBD1. CDR1 SGHAT and CDR2 FQNNGV come from the germline V gene. This CDR3 has 13 residues. Germline trimming cut 5 bases from V and 5 bases from J; bases unmatched to any gene: 5. The CDR3 DNA follows: TGTGCCAGCAGCGCCCAGGGGGGAACTGAAGCTTTCTTT. Translation gives CASSAQGGTEAFF.

This clonotype was found many times. This chain uses TRBV2 with TRBJ1-4, with D uncertain. Germline CDR1 reads SNHLY; CDR2 reads FYNNEI. This CDR3 comprises 15 residues. Between the trimmed V and J ends, which lost 4 bases and 0 bases, there was a span of 9 bases. CDR3 coding DNA: TGTGCCAGCAGTGGATTGGGAGCAACTAATGAAAAACTGTTTTTT. Protein: CASSGLGATNEKLFF. The full variable domain, its missing parts supplied by reference TRBV2 and TRBJ1-4, is EPEVTQTPSHQVTQMGQEVILRCVPISNHLYFYWYRQILGQKVEFLVSFYNNEISEKSEIFDDQFSVERPDGSNFTLKIRSTKLEDSAMYFCASSGLGATNEKLFFGSGTQLSVL.

This clonotype appeared a few times. This rearrangement joins TRBV19 to TRBJ2-7; TRBD1 might be the D (5 bases). CDR1 is LNHDA, CDR2 SQIVND, per germline (reference sequence). The CDR3 has 12 residues. V lost 5 bases and J lost 6, with 11 bases in between. In DNA form, the CDR3 reads TGTGCCAGTAGTCCAAACGACAGCGAGCAGTACTTC. It yields the protein CASSPNDSEQYF. Using reference TRBV19 and TRBJ2-7 for the parts outside the CDR3, the full variable domain is DGGITQSPKYLFRKEGQNVTLSCEQNLNHDAMYWYRQDPGQGLRLIYYSQIVNDFQKGDIAEGYSVSREKKESFPLTVTSAQKNPTAFYLCASSPNDSEQYFGPGTRLTVT.

V gene TRBV29-1 combines with J gene TRBJ2-7; D ambiguous. The V gene's germline CDR1 is SQVTM and CDR2 ANQGSEA. Trimming cost V 1 base and J 3 bases, with 7 bases left between them. The CDR3 extends over 12 amino acids. The CDR3 DNA reads TGCAGCGTTGAAGGGGCGATCTACGAGCAGTACTTC. Protein sequence: CSVEGAIYEQYF.

V gene TRBV10-3 combines with J gene TRBJ1-1; D is perhaps TRBD1 (6 bases). Deletions cut 0 bases from V and 6 bases from J, with 11 bases between. This CDR3 has 14 residues. Germline loops: CDR1 ENHRY, CDR2 SYGVKD. CDR3 sequence (DNA): TGTGCCATCAGTGAGTCGACAGGAGGGGCTGAAGCTTTCTTT. Its protein is CAISESTGGAEAFF.

The V and J genes are TRBV9 and TRBJ2-7; TRBD1 is a possible D gene (7 bases). Germline lookup yields CDR1 SGDLS and CDR2 YYNGEE. There are 14 residues in the CDR3. V lost 2 bases to trimming and J lost 3 bases, with 12 bases between them. The CDR3 reads CASSVGGQNYEQYF. CDR3 DNA sequence: TGTGCCAGCAGCGTGGGGGGACAGAACTACGAGCAGTACTTC. Complete variable domain (other parts from reference TRBV9 and TRBJ2-7): DSGVTQTPKHLITATGQRVTLRCSPRSGDLSVYWYQQSLDQGLQFLIQYYNGEERAKGNILERFSAQQFPDLHSELNLSSLELGDSALYFCASSVGGQNYEQYFGPGTRLTVT.

This clonotype occurred a few times. This sequence joins TRBV10-3 and TRBJ1-6; TRBD1 is a possible D gene (5 bases). The CDR3 covers 14 residues. The germline V gene has CDR1 ENHRY and CDR2 SYGVKD. Trimming took off 10 bases at V and 8 bases at J, with 18 bases between the two ends. The CDR3 here is CATGLAGPDSPLHF. The CDR3 DNA is TGTGCCACCGGCCTGGCAGGGCCAGATTCACCCCTCCACTTT.

V and J are TRBV29-1 and TRBJ1-2, with D possibly matching TRBD1 (6 bases). This CDR3 comprises 13 residues. V was cut by 0 bases and J by 7 bases, with 12 bases left in between. Germline loops: CDR1 SQVTM, CDR2 ANQGSEA. This CDR3 is CSVEDPGAVGYTF. CDR3 coding DNA: TGCAGCGTTGAAGACCCGGGGGCCGTTGGCTACACCTTC.

This clonotype was found many times. The genes are TRBV7-9 and TRBJ1-1; D unresolved. Trimming removed 5 bases from V and 3 bases from J, with 13 bases in between. CDR1 is SEHNR, CDR2 FQNEAQ, per germline (reference sequence). This CDR3 is 14 amino acids long. The CDR3 coding sequence is TGTGCCAGCAGCCTGAGCAAGGAGTACACTGAAGCTTTCTTT. Its protein product is CASSLSKEYTEAFF.

CDR3 amino acids: CASSSGGDSGNTIYF. CDR3 coding DNA: TGTGCCAGCAGTTCGGGTGGGGACTCTGGAAACACCATATATTTT. The chain links TRBV6-6 to TRBJ1-3; no reliable D call. The CDR3 loop spans 15 amino acids. Germline CDR1 MNHNY, CDR2 SVGAGI (reference sequence). The V gene lost 4 bases and the J gene lost 0 bases, with 10 bases spanning the gap.

V gene TRBV20-1 combines with J gene TRBJ1-6, with D maybe TRBD1 (5 bases). The CDR3 is 15 amino acids. Deletions cut 3 bases from V and 8 bases from J, with 17 bases between. Per the germline V gene, CDR1 is DFQATT and CDR2 is SNEGSKA (reference sequence). CDR3 in DNA: TGCAGTGCTAGCCCCCGGGGGGGGATTGATTCACCCCTCCACTTT. As protein: CSASPRGGIDSPLHF.

This clonotype was detected a few times. CDR3 bases: TGTGCCAGCACCACGACAGGGCACACTGAAGCTTTCTTT. Amino acids: CASTTTGHTEAFF. The rearrangement joins TRBV11-2 to TRBJ1-1, with TRBD1 matching over 7 bases. The CDR3 contains 13 residues. CDR1 and CDR2 (germline): SGHAT, FQNNGV. With V trimmed by 7 bases and J by 3 bases, 5 bases remained unmatched.